The 26 T cell receptor beta chains in this list originate from one sample, sequenced in a study of T cell changes during pregnancy in multiple sclerosis. Assay: immunoSEQ multiplex PCR; the TCRdb copy retains only in-frame clones and omits some. The data contain tens of thousands of clones, under 95% of them seen just once; the ten biggest clones take up 3.5%. The sample consisted of CD8+ T cells from peripheral blood mononuclear cells, taken in the third trimester of pregnancy. These receptors all stem from a female donor with multiple sclerosis, enrolled in a pregnancy study.

V gene TRBV6-4 combines with J gene TRBJ2-2, with TRBD2 matching 7 bases. With V trimmed by 3 bases and J by 5 bases, 6 bases remained unmatched. Germline CDR1 is MRHNA and CDR2 is SNTAGT. This CDR3 comprises 15 residues. The CDR3: CASSEYAGETGELFF. CDR3 in DNA: TGTGCCAGCAGTGAGTACGCGGGAGAGACCGGGGAGCTGTTTTTT.

This chain connects TRBV19 to TRBJ1-4, with D uncertain. There are 16 residues in the CDR3. Trimming took off 0 bases at V and 7 bases at J, with 15 bases between the two ends. Germline CDR1 and CDR2: LNHDA and SQIVND (reference sequence). CDR3 amino acids: CASSIEPGISGEKLFF. In nucleotides, the CDR3 is TGTGCCAGTAGTATAGAACCGGGGATATCGGGTGAAAAACTGTTTTTT.

The J gene is TRBJ2-1, the V gene TRBV11-2; D gene uncertain. The V end was cut by 2 bases, the J end by 7 bases, with 9 bases between. Germline V CDR1 and CDR2: SGHAT, FQNNGV. CDR3 length equals 13 residues. CDR3 nucleotide sequence: TGTGCCAGCAGCTTATCGGTTGTAAATGAGCAGTTCTTC. Encoded protein: CASSLSVVNEQFF.

The rearrangement links TRBV4-3 to TRBJ1-2; TRBD1 matches at 8 bases. Germline lookup yields CDR1 LGHNA and CDR2 YSLEER. This CDR3 contains 18 residues. Losses at the gene ends were 0 bases for V and 1 base for J; bases not matched to a gene: 10. The CDR3 protein is CASSQDPTWTGYNYGYTF. Written as DNA, the CDR3 is TGCGCCAGCAGCCAAGACCCGACCTGGACAGGGTATAACTATGGCTACACCTTC.

The chain employs TRBV5-1 and TRBJ2-7; the match to TRBD2 covers 11 bases. The CDR3 consists of 14 residues. Germline assignment: CDR1 SGHRS and CDR2 YFSETQ. The ends lost 2 bases at V and 3 bases at J; junction bases unmatched: 1. The CDR3 DNA reads TGCGCCAGCAGCTTACTAGCGGGAGACTACGAGCAGTACTTC. It translates to CASSLLAGDYEQYF.

This sequence joins TRBV4-1 and TRBJ2-5; D not resolved. The germline V gene encodes CDR1 MGHRA and CDR2 YSYEKL. V gave up 0 bases and J gave up 4 bases, with 12 bases separating them. The CDR3 contains 15 residues. The CDR3 spells CASSQDPLVRETQYF. CDR3 in DNA: TGCGCCAGCAGCCAAGATCCCCTAGTGCGAGAGACCCAGTACTTC.

This chain links TRBV4-2 with TRBJ1-1; unclear D gene. The CDR3 consists of 16 residues. Germline-derived CDR1 and CDR2 are LGHNA and YNFKEQ. Deletions cut 4 bases from V and 1 base from J, with 16 bases between. CDR3 loop: CASSPRSVTRNTEAFF. In DNA, the CDR3 is TGTGCCAGCAGCCCACGCTCTGTTACAAGGAACACTGAAGCTTTCTTT.

This clone was picked up one time. The CDR3 loop is CSAPRLAGANTGELFF. CDR3 bases: TGCAGCGCCCCTAGGCTAGCGGGTGCGAACACCGGGGAGCTGTTTTTT. The chain links TRBV29-1 to TRBJ2-2; TRBD2 aligns across 8 bases. V shed 7 bases, J shed 0 bases, and the junction held 10 bases outside the gene matches. The CDR3 is made up of 16 amino acids. Germline CDR1 SQVTM, CDR2 ANQGSEA.

The J gene is TRBJ2-1, the V gene TRBV11-2, with 7 bases matching TRBD2. Germline V gene lookup returns CDR1 SGHAT and CDR2 FQNNGV. This CDR3 has 17 amino acids. Trimming removed 3 bases from V and 0 bases from J; junction bases left unmatched: 8. CDR3 protein: CASSLPLAENSYNEQFF. The CDR3 DNA is TGTGCCAGCAGCTTGCCCCTAGCGGAGAACTCCTACAATGAGCAGTTCTTC.

J is TRBJ2-1 and V is TRBV6-5; TRBD2 matches at 11 bases. V shed 3 bases, J shed 14 bases, and the junction held 9 bases outside the gene matches. Germline V lookup: CDR1 MNHEY, CDR2 SVGAGI. This CDR3 comprises 14 residues. CDR3 bases: TGTGCCAGCAGTTATTCAACTAGCGGGAGTTCGAAGTTCTTC. It encodes CASSYSTSGSSKFF.

The chain uses TRBV28 and TRBJ1-5; maybe TRBD1 (5 bases). The CDR3 is 18 residues long. The ends were cut back, 6 bases at V and 3 bases at J, with 24 bases in the middle. Germline CDR1 MDHEN, CDR2 SYDVKM. The CDR3 nucleotides read TGTGCCAGCAGAGTTGGACTAACCTCCTGGGACCCCAATCAGCCCCAGCATTTT. It is translated as CASRVGLTSWDPNQPQHF. Looking up the rest from reference TRBV28 and TRBJ1-5 gives the full variable domain: DVKVTQSSRYLVKRTGEKVFLECVQDMDHENMFWYRQDPGLGLRLIYFSYDVKMKEKGDIPEGYSVSREKKERFSLILESASTNQTSMYLCASRVGLTSWDPNQPQHFGDGTRLSIL.

This chain uses TRBV19 with TRBJ2-1, with TRBD2 identical over 10 bases. V dropped 5 bases and J dropped 4; count of bases not matched to a gene: 8. CDR3 length: 16 amino acids. In germline, CDR1 is LNHDA, CDR2 SQIVND (reference sequence). The CDR3 is CASSGLGLAEYNEQFF. CDR3 coding DNA: TGTGCCAGTAGTGGCCTTGGACTAGCGGAATACAATGAGCAGTTCTTC. Together with reference TRBV19 and TRBJ2-1, the CDR3 gives the full variable domain: DGGITQSPKYLFRKEGQNVTLSCEQNLNHDAMYWYRQDPGQGLRLIYYSQIVNDFQKGDIAEGYSVSREKKESFPLTVTSAQKNPTAFYLCASSGLGLAEYNEQFFGPGTRLTVL.

This clone was detected only a few times. The CDR3 loop is CASRGWREADTQYF. CDR3 bases: TGTGCCAGCAGGGGGTGGCGGGAGGCAGATACGCAGTATTTT. This chain uses TRBV6-1 with TRBJ2-3; 8 bases line up with TRBD2. V shed 6 bases, J shed 4 bases, and the junction held 6 bases outside the gene matches. The germline CDR1 and CDR2 sequences are MNHNS and SASEGT. The CDR3 is 14 amino acids.

The chain couples TRBV9 to TRBJ2-3; the match to TRBD2 covers 7 bases. V was pared by 0 bases and J by 1 base, with 5 bases of the junction left unmatched. In germline, CDR1 is SGDLS, CDR2 YYNGEE. The CDR3 totals 16 residues. The CDR3 sequence is CASSVGGTSGTDTQYF. CDR3 sequence (DNA): TGTGCCAGCAGCGTAGGGGGAACTAGCGGCACAGATACGCAGTATTTT.

The V and J genes are TRBV30 and TRBJ2-1, with 10 bases that match TRBD2. The CDR3 loop spans 15 amino acids. With V trimmed by 7 bases and J by 2 bases, 8 bases remained unmatched. The germline V gene encodes CDR1 GTSNPN and CDR2 SVGIG (reference sequence). Here the CDR3 reads CASNIAGGAYNEQFF. CDR3 DNA: TGTGCCTCGAATATAGCGGGAGGCGCCTACAATGAGCAGTTCTTC.

The chain recombines TRBV6-5 with TRBJ2-5; D is possibly TRBD2 (6 bases). CDR1 and CDR2 from the germline V gene are MNHEY and SVGAGI. The V end was cut by 2 bases, the J end by 4 bases, with 17 bases between. The CDR3 runs to 16 residues. CDR3 residues: CASSYILGGMGETQYF. The CDR3 nucleotides are TGTGCCAGCAGTTACATTCTGGGGGGAATGGGAGAGACCCAGTACTTC.

The V and J genes are TRBV2 and TRBJ2-1; D unresolved. V was cut by 10 bases and J by 7 bases, with 11 bases left in between. The germline gives CDR1 SNHLY, CDR2 FYNNEI. This CDR3 comprises 11 residues. The CDR3 sequence is CAKKSRNEQFF. The CDR3 region has the DNA TGTGCCAAAAAGTCACGGAATGAGCAGTTCTTC.

As for this clone: This sample includes further DNA sequences coding for the same CDR3. The J gene is TRBJ2-1, the V gene TRBV7-9; the D gene is possibly TRBD1 (5 bases). The CDR3 loop spans 15 amino acids. V lost 1 base to trimming and J lost 0 bases, with 7 bases between them. Germline V gene lookup returns CDR1 SEHNR and CDR2 FQNEAQ (reference sequence). The CDR3 nucleotides read TGTGCCAGCAGCTTAGGGGGCGGCTCCTACAATGAGCAGTTCTTC. It encodes CASSLGGGSYNEQFF.

This clone was found once. The chain has TRBV27 and TRBJ1-1, with D perhaps matching TRBD1 (5 bases). CDR1 is MNHEY, CDR2 SMNVEV, per germline (reference sequence). This CDR3 is built from 14 residues. Trimming took off 4 bases at V and 3 bases at J, with 12 bases between the two ends. CDR3 bases: TGTGCCAGCAGTTATGGGGGGACCTACACTGAAGCTTTCTTT. This codes for CASSYGGTYTEAFF.

DNA for the CDR3: TGTGCCAGCAGCCCCCGGACAGGGAGGGACGAGCAGTACTTC. Its protein product is CASSPRTGRDEQYF. The chain uses TRBV7-9 and TRBJ2-7; weak D call: TRBD1 (8 bases). Germline V lookup: CDR1 SEHNR, CDR2 FQNEAQ (reference sequence). Trimming took off 5 bases at V and 5 bases at J, with 16 bases between the two ends. CDR3 length: 14 residues.

This chain's CDR3 is CASRAVPGLDHSYEQFF. As DNA, the CDR3 is TGTGCCAGCAGAGCAGTCCCGGGACTAGACCACAGCTACGAGCAGTTCTTC. The chain is built from TRBV28 and TRBJ2-1, with 8 bases aligning to TRBD2. The germline CDR1 and CDR2 sequences are MDHEN and SYDVKM. V lost 6 bases, J lost 10 bases, and 20 bases stayed unmatched. The CDR3 is 17 amino acids.

The rearrangement uses TRBV7-2 and TRBJ1-1; perhaps TRBD1 as D (6 bases). CDR3 length equals 15 residues. Per germline, CDR1 SGHTA and CDR2 FQGNSA. Trimming removed 5 bases from V and 11 bases from J, with 24 bases in between. In DNA form, the CDR3 reads TGTGCCAGCAGCGAAAGGTATCAGGGGCCCCCCCGGGCTTTCTTT. Its translation: CASSERYQGPPRAFF.

The rearrangement joins TRBV9 to TRBJ2-3; 8 bases map to TRBD2. The CDR3 sequence is 17 residues long. Germline CDR1 reads SGDLS; CDR2 reads YYNGEE. Trimming at V came to 3 bases and at J to 1 base, leaving 10 bases not matched to a gene. CDR3 protein: CASSGGYGTSRTDTQYF. Here the CDR3 DNA reads TGTGCCAGCAGCGGAGGCTATGGGACTAGTCGCACAGATACGCAGTATTTT.

This sequence joins TRBV16 and TRBJ2-3; TRBD2 is a possible D gene (5 bases). The V and J ends lost 0 bases and 4 bases respectively, with 8 bases between them. Looked up from germline, CDR1 is KGHSY and CDR2 is FQNENV. This CDR3 has 14 amino acids. The CDR3 DNA reads as TGTGCCAGCAGCCAATCAGGGAGCTCAGATACGCAGTATTTT. This gives the protein CASSQSGSSDTQYF.

The chain links TRBV11-2 to TRBJ2-7, with 13 bases matching TRBD2. CDR3 length: 16 amino acids. Germline V CDR1 and CDR2: SGHAT, FQNNGV. The V segment lost 5 bases and the J segment 5 bases; nucleotides outside the gene matches: 9. DNA of the CDR3: TGTGCCAGCAGCGAACTAGCGGGAGGGCTTCTTGACGAGCAGTACTTC. Residues: CASSELAGGLLDEQYF.

The chain links TRBV30 to TRBJ1-3; 8 nucleotides match TRBD1. The CDR3 is made up of 15 amino acids. The V gene end was trimmed by 6 bases and the J gene end by 4 bases; junction bases not matched to a gene: 11. Germline-derived CDR1 and CDR2 are GTSNPN and SVGIG (reference sequence). The CDR3 DNA reads TGTGCCTGCTCGATAGGACAGGGCTCGGGAAACACCATATATTTT. It yields the protein CACSIGQGSGNTIYF.